This T cell receptor beta chain was profiled in a study of radiotherapy plus CTLA-4 blockade in lung cancer. Looking at the study overall: Patients showed objective responses in roughly 19% of cases and disease control in roughly 31%. General study points: The best prediction of response reportedly came from early blood T cell clone dynamics, with interferon-beta. Peripheral blood showed expansion of tumor-derived TCR clones after radiotherapy and ipilimumab.

A word on this clone: Its specificity is unknown.

Assay: immunoSEQ multiplex PCR; the TCRdb copy retains only in-frame clones and omits some. This table has 62,000 or so clones, roughly 78% appearing once. The CDR3 extends over 13 amino acids. The ends were cut back, 1 base at V and 5 bases at J, with 8 bases in the middle. Germline CDR1 is SNHLY and CDR2 is FYNNEI. The study treated chemo-refractory metastatic non-small-cell lung cancer patients with focal radiation plus ipilimumab CTLA-4 blockade. The starting material was peripheral blood, obtained from a patient treated with radiotherapy plus ipilimumab. The sequence was obtained from a human donor with non-small cell lung cancer who had a complete response to radiotherapy plus ipilimumab. The chain recombines TRBV2 with TRBJ2-5; D gene uncertain. The CDR3 reads CASSEGPRETQYF. In nucleotides, the CDR3 is TGTGCCAGCAGTGAAGGCCCAAGGGAGACCCAGTACTTC.